This T cell receptor beta chain stems from a study of chemoradiotherapy in HPV16-positive cancers. In the study overall: A couple of HPV16-positive patients' cells yielded candidate HPV-specific clones and common motifs.

With V trimmed by 6 bases and J by 1 base, 7 bases remained unmatched. The CDR3 spans 15 residues. The germline gives CDR1 MNHEY, CDR2 SVGAGI. As regards this clone: Its cognate antigen is unknown.

Here immunoSEQ multiplex PCR was the method, and the copy in TCRdb shows in-frame clones only, minus some. The profile shows thousands of clones, less than 90% of them singletons. Study-wide results and caveats: Functional assays defining HPV-specific T cells used only a couple of HPV16-positive patients. Candidate HPV-specific clones and E7-related TCR motifs grew in tumor during treatment. In HPV16-positive patients, HPV-responsive T-cell expansion tracked better recurrence-free survival.

This sequence joins TRBV6-5 and TRBJ1-1, with 8 bases aligning to TRBD1. The TCR comes from a human donor with HPV-associated anogenital cancer. This specimen was blood, taken from a patient who underwent chemoradiotherapy. This CDR3 is CASSMTGVTNTEAFF. DNA for the CDR3: TGTGCCAGCAGCATGACAGGGGTCACGAACACTGAAGCTTTCTTT.